Listed here are 32 T cell receptor beta chains from one sample, sequenced in a study of blood T cell repertoires in COVID-19. TCRdb keeps only in-frame clones here, not all; method: immunoSEQ multiplex PCR. Of 45,000 to 70,000 clones detected, about 91% appear once; the ten largest clones hold roughly 7%. The sequencing sample was made of peripheral blood. These receptor sequences come from a woman aged 60 to 75 with active or convalescent COVID-19.

Only one count was recorded for this clone. The chain links TRBV4-1 to TRBJ1-2, with D possibly TRBD1 on 5 matching bases. CDR1 is MGHRA and CDR2 is YSYEKL in the germline V gene. CDR3 length: 15 amino acids. The V gene lost 1 base and the J gene lost 0 bases, with 9 bases spanning the gap. CDR3: CASSQGQQTNYGYTF. The CDR3 DNA reads TGCGCCAGCAGCCAAGGACAGCAGACTAACTATGGCTACACCTTC.

The CDR3 DNA sequence: TGTGCCAGCAGCCAAGACAGGGCGGATCAGCCCCAGCATTTT. This encodes CASSQDRADQPQHF. This chain links TRBV11-2 with TRBJ1-5; 7 nucleotides agree with TRBD1. This CDR3 has 14 residues. J lost 5 bases, V lost 5 bases, and 6 bases had no gene match. In germline, CDR1 is SGHAT, CDR2 FQNNGV. The entire variable domain, with the rest obtained from reference TRBV11-2 and TRBJ1-5, is as follows: EAGVAQSPRYKIIEKRQSVAFWCNPISGHATLYWYQQILGQGPKLLIQFQNNGVVDDSQLPKDRFSAERLKGVDSTLKIQPAKLEDSAVYLCASSQDRADQPQHFGDGTRLSIL.

The chain combines TRBV3-1 (or the pseudogene TRBV3-2) with TRBJ2-5, with D hard to call. This CDR3 region has 13 residues. The germline gives CDR1 LGHDT, CDR2 YNNKEL (reference sequence). Trimming took off 6 bases at V and 5 bases at J, with 13 bases between the two ends. This CDR3 is CASRKELPETQYF. CDR3 nucleotides: TGTGCCAGCAGAAAAGAACTCCCGGAGACCCAGTACTTC.

A note on this clone: The same CDR3 can be traced to other DNA sequences in this sample. The chain carries TRBV21-1 and TRBJ2-1; the table's D call, TRBD1, was not checked against the DNA. TRBV21-1 is annotated as a pseudogene. This CDR3 region has 12 residues. CDR3 residues: CASSTTGTEQFF. The CDR3 nucleotides are TGTGCCAGCAGCACGACAGGAACAGAGCAGTTCTTC.

The chain recombines TRBV5-1 with TRBJ2-7; 8 bases line up with TRBD1. V shed 2 bases, J shed 5 bases, and the junction held 6 bases outside the gene matches. Germline V gives CDR1 SGHRS, CDR2 YFSETQ. The CDR3 runs to 14 residues. The CDR3 region has the DNA TGCGCCAGCAGCTTCACGGACAGGGAGAACGAGCAGTACTTC. This codes for CASSFTDRENEQYF.

The V call is TRBV2, the J call TRBJ2-5; TRBD2 agrees at 8 bases. Germline values: CDR1 SNHLY, CDR2 FYNNEI. V trimming: 5 bases; J trimming: 10 bases; junction bases outside the gene matches: 6. The CDR3 consists of 12 residues. The CDR3 protein is CASSTAGGDQYF. Here the CDR3 DNA reads TGTGCCAGCAGTACGGCGGGGGGTGACCAGTACTTC.

The chain is built from TRBV28 and TRBJ1-1, with D tentatively TRBD1 (6 bases). Trimming took 4 bases from V and 3 from J, leaving 12 bases between them. The CDR3 spans 14 residues. CDR1 and CDR2 from the germline V gene are MDHEN and SYDVKM. This CDR3 is CASSSGARDTEAFF. As DNA, the CDR3 is TGTGCCAGCAGTTCAGGGGCTAGGGACACTGAAGCTTTCTTT.

The rearrangement joins TRBV5-1 to TRBJ1-1; no reliable D call. Between the trimmed V and J ends, which lost 5 bases and 4 bases, there was a span of 9 bases. CDR1 is SGHRS, CDR2 YFSETQ, per germline. This CDR3 has 12 amino acids. The DNA for the CDR3 is TGCGCCAGCAGGCTTCCGAGCACTGAAGCTTTCTTT. It encodes CASRLPSTEAFF.

The chain combines TRBV6-2 or TRBV6-3 with TRBJ2-1, with D possibly being TRBD2 (6 bases). Trimming took off 2 bases at V and 10 bases at J, with 12 bases between the two ends. Germline V gene data show CDR1 as MNHEY and CDR2 as SVGEGT. The CDR3 is 13 amino acids. This CDR3 reads CASSYATRGEQFF. CDR3 DNA sequence: TGTGCCAGCAGTTACGCGACTAGGGGAGAGCAGTTCTTC.

The V call is TRBV27, the J call TRBJ2-5; the match to TRBD2 covers 8 bases. J was trimmed by 1 base and V by 2 bases; bases with no gene match: 12. The CDR3 consists of 18 residues. Germline CDR1 MNHEY, CDR2 SMNVEV (reference sequence). CDR3 DNA sequence: TGTGCCAGCAGTTTAGACCTTTTAGCGGGGCTAACCCAAGAGACCCAGTACTTC. Its translation is CASSLDLLAGLTQETQYF.

The CDR3 DNA follows: TGTGCCACCAGCAGAGATCGGGGGGGGCTGGCTGAAGCTTTCTTT. It translates to CATSRDRGGLAEAFF. The chain employs TRBV15 and TRBJ1-1; possible D gene TRBD1, 6 bases. CDR3 size: 15 residues. Germline values: CDR1 LNHNV, CDR2 YYDKDF (reference sequence). Trimming stripped 0 bases from V and 6 bases from J, with 14 bases between.

The chain is built from TRBV7-9 and TRBJ1-1, with 7 bases that match TRBD1. This CDR3 has 14 residues. V lost 2 bases, J lost 5 bases, and 5 bases stayed unmatched. The germline gives CDR1 SEHNR, CDR2 FQNEAQ (reference sequence). As DNA, the CDR3 is TGTGCCAGCAGCTTAACAGGGGAAAGGACTGAAGCTTTCTTT. Encoded protein: CASSLTGERTEAFF.

V gene TRBV6-1 combines with J gene TRBJ1-2; unclear D gene. With 1 base removed from V and 0 bases from J, the gap between germline ends came to 6 bases. The CDR3 consists of 14 residues. CDR1 and CDR2 from the germline V gene are MNHNS and SASEGT. Written as DNA, the CDR3 is TGTGCCAGCAGTGAAGTGTACACTAACTATGGCTACACCTTC. This codes for CASSEVYTNYGYTF.

The V call is TRBV6-5, the J call TRBJ1-2; the D gene is possibly TRBD1 (6 bases). Per the germline V gene, CDR1 is MNHEY and CDR2 is SVGAGI. The V end lost 10 bases, the J end lost 6 bases, and 21 bases lay between the germline ends. The CDR3 spans 14 residues. Here the CDR3 reads CATRGGGITDGYTF. The CDR3 DNA reads as TGTGCCACCAGGGGAGGGGGTATAACTGATGGCTACACCTTC.

The chain combines TRBV6-5 with TRBJ1-2; the D gene is possibly TRBD1 (5 bases). CDR1 is MNHEY, CDR2 SVGAGI, per germline. The CDR3 contains 13 residues. V shed 7 bases and J shed 5 bases, with 14 bases lying between them. The CDR3 DNA follows: TGTGCCAGCACCAACGTAGGGGAATATGGCTACACCTTC. Amino acids: CASTNVGEYGYTF.

V usage is TRBV30 and J usage is TRBJ2-1; D might be TRBD2 (6 bases). This CDR3 contains 15 residues. Per the germline V gene, CDR1 is GTSNPN and CDR2 is SVGIG (reference sequence). Trimming cost V 0 bases and J 3 bases, with 12 bases left between them. CDR3: CAWSVGGAIYNEQFF. The CDR3 region has the DNA TGTGCCTGGAGTGTAGGCGGGGCCATCTACAATGAGCAGTTCTTC.

This CDR3 reads CASSLPGQGLYEQYF. CDR3 sequence (DNA): TGTGCCAGCAGTTTACCCGGACAGGGCTTATACGAGCAGTACTTC. The V gene is TRBV28, the J gene TRBJ2-7; 8 bases are a match to TRBD1. Losses at the gene ends were 2 bases for V and 4 bases for J; bases not matched to a gene: 7. CDR1 and CDR2 (germline): MDHEN, SYDVKM. The CDR3 contains 15 residues. Variable domain in full (rest from reference TRBV28 and TRBJ2-7): DVKVTQSSRYLVKRTGEKVFLECVQDMDHENMFWYRQDPGLGLRLIYFSYDVKMKEKGDIPEGYSVSREKKERFSLILESASTNQTSMYLCASSLPGQGLYEQYFGPGTRLTVT.

This chain links TRBV27 with TRBJ2-1; 10 bases match TRBD2. The CDR3 is made up of 15 amino acids. Germline V gene data show CDR1 as MNHEY and CDR2 as SMNVEV (reference sequence). J gave up 6 bases and V 3 bases, and 5 bases lay outside the gene matches. This CDR3 is CASSFLSSGSNEQFF. For the CDR3, the DNA is TGTGCCAGCAGTTTTTTGTCTAGCGGGAGCAATGAGCAGTTCTTC.

This sequence joins TRBV7-9 and TRBJ1-6; D is possibly TRBD1 (6 bases). This CDR3 contains 14 residues. Germline CDR1 reads SEHNR; CDR2 reads FQNEAQ (reference sequence). Trimming took off 1 base at V and 9 bases at J, with 10 bases between the two ends. In nucleotides, the CDR3 is TGTGCCAGCAGCTTAGGGACAGAGGGTTCACCCCTCCACTTT. It encodes CASSLGTEGSPLHF.

The rearrangement joins TRBV19 to TRBJ2-3, with TRBD2 matching 8 bases. CDR1 is LNHDA, CDR2 SQIVND, per germline (reference sequence). The CDR3 length is 20 residues. J was trimmed by 2 bases and V by 4 bases; bases with no gene match: 20. The CDR3 region is CASSNRLVAGGSRYTDTQYF. CDR3 sequence (DNA): TGTGCCAGTAGTAACCGCCTCGTGGCGGGGGGTTCCAGATACACAGATACGCAGTATTTT.

V and J are TRBV2 and TRBJ1-5, with 7 bases lining up with TRBD1. Per germline, CDR1 SNHLY and CDR2 FYNNEI. The CDR3 has 15 residues. The V and J ends lost 8 bases and 0 bases, in that order; junction bases with no gene match: 7. The CDR3 sequence: CASGDSKYSNQPQHF. The DNA for the CDR3 is TGTGCCAGCGGGGACAGCAAATATAGCAATCAGCCCCAGCATTTT. Complete variable domain (other parts from reference TRBV2 and TRBJ1-5): EPEVTQTPSHQVTQMGQEVILRCVPISNHLYFYWYRQILGQKVEFLVSFYNNEISEKSEIFDDQFSVERPDGSNFTLKIRSTKLEDSAMYFCASGDSKYSNQPQHFGDGTRLSIL.

The chain uses TRBV3-1 (or the pseudogene TRBV3-2) and TRBJ1-2; 7 nucleotides line up with TRBD1. Germline V gives CDR1 LGHDT, CDR2 YNNKEL (reference sequence). Trimming at V came to 2 bases and at J to 4 bases, leaving 4 bases not matched to a gene. This CDR3 has 14 residues. This CDR3 is CASSQTGVGYGYTF. The CDR3 region has the DNA TGTGCCAGCAGCCAAACAGGGGTAGGCTATGGCTACACCTTC.

The V and J genes are TRBV25-1 and TRBJ1-2; 7 bases agree with TRBD1. CDR1 is MGHDK and CDR2 is SYGVNS in the germline V gene. The ends lost 2 bases at V and 6 bases at J; junction bases unmatched: 6. CDR3 size: 14 residues. The CDR3 sequence is CASSEIDRDHGYTF. The CDR3 DNA follows: TGTGCCAGCAGTGAAATTGACAGGGACCATGGCTACACCTTC.

The chain recombines TRBV19 with TRBJ2-2; TRBD2 aligns across 11 bases. Germline assignment: CDR1 LNHDA and CDR2 SQIVND (reference sequence). V shed 3 bases and J 5 bases; nucleotides not matched to a gene: 8. The CDR3 length is 17 residues. CDR3 bases: TGTGCCAGTAGTATTAGGCTAGCGGGAGGAGGGACCGGGGAGCTGTTTTTT. Amino acids: CASSIRLAGGGTGELFF.

This rearrangement joins TRBV6-5 to TRBJ2-3, with D maybe TRBD2 (6 bases). Germline loops: CDR1 MNHEY, CDR2 SVGAGI. V lost 3 bases and J lost 0, with 10 bases in between. The CDR3 spans 15 residues. The CDR3 DNA is TGTGCCAGCAGTTATTCCGGGACTAGCACAGATACGCAGTATTTT. Its translation: CASSYSGTSTDTQYF.

J is TRBJ2-1 and V is TRBV7-3, with 9 bases aligning to TRBD2. The CDR3 consists of 15 residues. CDR1 and CDR2 (germline): SGHTA, FQGTGA. The V segment lost 2 bases and the J segment 4 bases; nucleotides outside the gene matches: 3. In DNA, the CDR3 is TGTGCCAGCAGCTTATCAGCGGGAGGTTACAATGAGCAGTTCTTC. The encoded protein is CASSLSAGGYNEQFF.

The chain is built from TRBV30 and TRBJ2-3; 8 nucleotides match TRBD1. The CDR3 extends over 14 amino acids. In germline, CDR1 is GTSNPN, CDR2 SVGIG (reference sequence). J gave up 2 bases and V 3 bases, and 4 bases lay outside the gene matches. In DNA, the CDR3 is TGTGCCTGGAGCAGGGGGCTGGACACAGATACGCAGTATTTT. Its translation is CAWSRGLDTDTQYF.

The rearrangement links TRBV11-3 to TRBJ2-3, with 7 bases matching TRBD2. Trimming took 1 base from V and 0 from J; bases not matched to a gene: 1. The CDR3 has 15 amino acids. In germline, CDR1 is SGHNT, CDR2 YENEEA. CDR3 nucleotides: TGTGCCAGCAGCTTAGGGGGAGGGAGCACAGATACGCAGTATTTT. Translating gives CASSLGGGSTDTQYF.

This clone was counted only a few times. The chain recombines TRBV2 with TRBJ2-3, with TRBD2 as a possible D gene (5 bases). This CDR3 is built from 14 residues. Germline CDR1 is SNHLY and CDR2 is FYNNEI. Trimming cost V 7 bases and J 1 base, with 12 bases left between them. CDR3 in amino acids: CASTYTEGTDTQYF. CDR3 DNA sequence: TGTGCCAGCACGTACACGGAGGGCACAGATACGCAGTATTTT. Variable domain in full (rest from reference TRBV2 and TRBJ2-3): EPEVTQTPSHQVTQMGQEVILRCVPISNHLYFYWYRQILGQKVEFLVSFYNNEISEKSEIFDDQFSVERPDGSNFTLKIRSTKLEDSAMYFCASTYTEGTDTQYFGPGTRLTVL.

This clone was picked up one time. The chain combines TRBV7-2 with TRBJ1-1; unclear D gene. CDR3 size: 14 residues. Germline values: CDR1 SGHTA, CDR2 FQGNSA. Between the trimmed V and J ends, which lost 1 base and 6 bases, there was a span of 12 bases. CDR3 nucleotides: TGTGCCAGCAGCTTAGTGGCGGCTCAAGCTGAAGCTTTCTTT. It encodes CASSLVAAQAEAFF. The whole variable domain, remainder taken from reference TRBV7-2 and TRBJ1-1, is GAGVSQSPSNKVTEKGKDVELRCDPISGHTALYWYRQSLGQGLEFLIYFQGNSAPDKSGLPSDRFSAERTGGSVSTLTIQRTQQEDSAVYLCASSLVAAQAEAFFGQGTRLTVV.

The chain has TRBV6-1 and TRBJ1-5; 7 nucleotides align to TRBD1. CDR1 and CDR2 (germline): MNHNS, SASEGT. The ends lost 3 bases at V and 6 bases at J; junction bases unmatched: 8. The CDR3 sequence is 15 residues long. Here the CDR3 DNA reads TGTGCCAGCAGTGAGGTGGGACAGTTTGGTCAGCCCCAGCATTTT. This gives the protein CASSEVGQFGQPQHF.

CDR3 nucleotides: TGTGCCAGCAGCTTAAACGCGGGACTTGGAAACACCATATATTTT. Its translation: CASSLNAGLGNTIYF. The chain combines TRBV5-5 with TRBJ1-3, with TRBD1 as a possible D gene (5 bases). CDR1 and CDR2 from the germline V gene are SGHKS and YYEKEE (reference sequence). V lost 2 bases and J 3 bases, leaving 12 bases between the germline ends. The CDR3 sequence is 15 residues long. The complete variable domain, with remaining parts taken from reference TRBV5-5 and TRBJ1-3, reads DAGVTQSPTHLIKTRGQQVTLRCSPISGHKSVSWYQQVLGQGPQFIFQYYEKEERGRGNFPDRFSARQFPNYSSELNVNALLLGDSALYLCASSLNAGLGNTIYFGEGSWLTVV.